Each of the 5 T cell receptor beta chains below was sequenced from the same sample in a study of response to subunit inactivated influenza vaccine (dated by TCRdb to between 2018 and 2020). To prepare the library, RT-PCR was applied. Sequencing relied on an Illumina HiSeq 2500. In-frame beta chains were kept once TCRdb had trimmed the public reads at Q25 with fastp and called clones with MiXCR. When rows share a CDR3 protein, they turn into one entry using the most common DNA and genes. Across this sample there are about 650,000 distinct CDR3 sequences, with 15% to 19% seen only once. The top ten hold roughly 10% of the sample. Sequenced material: PBMCs from blood, taken roughly 12 days after vaccination. These receptors originate from a man aged 50 to 59 who received an inactivated influenza vaccine. Donor details come from another sample of the same person, matched by shared clones.

This clonotype came up a few times. This chain joins TRBV11-2 and TRBJ2-3; TRBD1 matches at 7 bases. This CDR3 is built from 15 residues. With V trimmed by 6 bases and J by 3 bases, 9 bases remained unmatched. Germline CDR1 SGHAT, CDR2 FQNNGV. The chain's CDR3 is CASSKGARRTDTQYF. For the CDR3, the DNA is TGTGCCAGCAGTAAGGGGGCTAGAAGAACAGATACGCAGTATTTT.

This rearrangement joins TRBV10-2 to TRBJ2-7, with 9 bases lining up with TRBD2. The CDR3 is made up of 16 amino acids. Germline assignment: CDR1 WSHSY and CDR2 SAAADI. Trimming removed 2 bases from V and 7 bases from J; junction bases left unmatched: 12. The CDR3, as DNA: TGCGCCAGCAGTGAGGGCCTAGCGGGATCTGCCCGGGAGCAGTACTTC. Protein product: CASSEGLAGSAREQYF.

This clonotype was picked up many times. The rearrangement links TRBV5-1 to TRBJ1-5, with D maybe TRBD1 (5 bases). V was cut by 1 base and J by 6 bases, with 17 bases left in between. The CDR3 runs to 16 residues. Germline V gene lookup returns CDR1 SGHRS and CDR2 YFSETQ. The DNA for the CDR3 is TGCGCCAGCAGCTTGTGGGGCAGGGAAGTGGGTCAGCCCCAGCATTTT. It translates to CASSLWGREVGQPQHF.

The chain links TRBV7-2 to TRBJ2-7, with no clear D. The CDR3 runs 14 residues. The germline V gene encodes CDR1 SGHTA and CDR2 FQGNSA. V lost 3 bases and J 3 bases, leaving 12 bases between the germline ends. As DNA, the CDR3 is TGTGCCAGCAGCTTCCGGCACGGGTACTACGAGCAGTACTTC. It encodes CASSFRHGYYEQYF.

This clonotype was picked up many times. The V gene is TRBV5-1, the J gene TRBJ2-1; D is uncertain. The CDR3 extends over 16 amino acids. V lost 3 bases to trimming and J lost 0 bases, with 13 bases between them. Germline lookup yields CDR1 SGHRS and CDR2 YFSETQ. CDR3 sequence: CASSYTPRSSYNEQFF. The CDR3 DNA reads TGCGCCAGCAGCTATACTCCGCGGAGCTCCTACAATGAGCAGTTCTTC.